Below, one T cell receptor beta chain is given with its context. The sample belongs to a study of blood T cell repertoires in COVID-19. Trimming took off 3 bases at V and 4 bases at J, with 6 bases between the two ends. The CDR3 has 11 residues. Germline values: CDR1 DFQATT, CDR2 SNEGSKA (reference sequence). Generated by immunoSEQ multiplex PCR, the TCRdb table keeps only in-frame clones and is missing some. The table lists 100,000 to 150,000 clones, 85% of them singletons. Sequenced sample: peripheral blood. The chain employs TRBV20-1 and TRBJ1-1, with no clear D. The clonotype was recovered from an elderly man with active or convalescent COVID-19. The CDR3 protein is CSASLLTEAFF. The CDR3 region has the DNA TGCAGTGCTAGTCTCCTCACTGAAGCTTTCTTT.